This TCR beta chain was found in a study of T cell responses to AZD1222 COVID-19 vaccine. Measured with immunoSEQ multiplex PCR; TCRdb has only the in-frame clones, and not every one. The sample shows 150,000 or so clones, approximately 91% of them seen only once. V was shortened by 3 bases and J by 4 bases, with 10 bases between the two germline ends. Germline V gives CDR1 MDHEN, CDR2 SYDVKM. This CDR3 has 14 residues. The sequencing used peripheral blood, collected 28 days after the second AZD1222 dose. The source of this sequence is an adult who received the AZD1222 COVID-19 vaccine. V gene TRBV28 combines with J gene TRBJ1-3; D remains ambiguous. The CDR3 region has the DNA TGTGCCAGCAGTTTGGTGGCCCCAGGAAACACCATATATTTT. Protein: CASSLVAPGNTIYF.